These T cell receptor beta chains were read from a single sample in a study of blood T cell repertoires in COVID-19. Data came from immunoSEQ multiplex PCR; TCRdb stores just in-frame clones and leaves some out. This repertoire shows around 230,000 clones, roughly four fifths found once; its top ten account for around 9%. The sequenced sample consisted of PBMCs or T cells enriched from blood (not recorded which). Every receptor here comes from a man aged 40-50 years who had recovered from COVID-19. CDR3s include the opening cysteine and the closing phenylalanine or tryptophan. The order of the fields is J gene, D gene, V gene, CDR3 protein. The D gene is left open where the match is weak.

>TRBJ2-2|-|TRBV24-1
CATSDAQGGAGELFF
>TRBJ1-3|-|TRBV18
CASSPGLSSGNTIYF
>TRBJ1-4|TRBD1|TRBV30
CAWSGDRGATNEKLFF
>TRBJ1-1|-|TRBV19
CASSGTGSTEAFF
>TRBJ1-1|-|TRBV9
CASSVGTDPNTEAFF
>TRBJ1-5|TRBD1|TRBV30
CAWGTGGNQPQHF
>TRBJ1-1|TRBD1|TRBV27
CASSSTWDRGAFF
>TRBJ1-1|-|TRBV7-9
CAISGEGKVYAEAFF
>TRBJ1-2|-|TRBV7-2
CASSLLWGGLGYTF
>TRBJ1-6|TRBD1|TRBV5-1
CASSSDRVELGSPLHF
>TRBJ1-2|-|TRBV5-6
CASSLGHGDYGYTF
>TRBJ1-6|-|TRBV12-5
CASGPTTGSYNSPLHF
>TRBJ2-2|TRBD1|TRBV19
CASSIEAGGTGELFF
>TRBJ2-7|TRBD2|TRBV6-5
CASSPGTITYEQYF
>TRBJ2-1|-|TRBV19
CASKQGDRVGEQFF
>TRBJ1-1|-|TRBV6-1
CASTPGQMNTEAFF
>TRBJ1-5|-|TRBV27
CASSRRQTYSNQPQHF
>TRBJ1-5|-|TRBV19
CASSFSDQPQHF
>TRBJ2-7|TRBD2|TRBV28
CASSLRLLAGASGEQYF
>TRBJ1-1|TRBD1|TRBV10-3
CAISGDRGRTEAFF
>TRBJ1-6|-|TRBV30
CAWGGQYNSPLHF
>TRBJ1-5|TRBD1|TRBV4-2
CASSQGQGTGNQPQHF
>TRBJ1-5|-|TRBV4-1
CASSQEIRDQPQHF
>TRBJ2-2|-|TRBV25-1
CASTQGRGGELFF
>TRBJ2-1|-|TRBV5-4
CASSPRDTDNEQFF
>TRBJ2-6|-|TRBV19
CATNGAGVPGANVLTF
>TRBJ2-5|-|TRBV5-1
CASSLFGQGETQYF
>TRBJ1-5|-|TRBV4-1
CASSQEGRGPNQPQHF
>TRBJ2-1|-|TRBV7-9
CASSRVSYNEQFF
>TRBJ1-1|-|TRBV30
CAWSYRTEAFF
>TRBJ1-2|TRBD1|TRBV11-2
CASSLKGTAIYGYTF
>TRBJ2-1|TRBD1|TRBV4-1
CASSQERRTGGSNEQFF
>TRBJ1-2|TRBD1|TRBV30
CAWSLTDRVYGYTF
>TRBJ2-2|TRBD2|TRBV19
CASSSEGLAGGPSGTGELFF
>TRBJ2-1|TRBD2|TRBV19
CASSYWTSGFNEQFF
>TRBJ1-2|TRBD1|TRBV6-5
CASSLQSTGGSPYTF
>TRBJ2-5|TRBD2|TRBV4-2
CASSQSTSGRGETQYF
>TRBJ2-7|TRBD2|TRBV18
CASSPASGGTYEQYF
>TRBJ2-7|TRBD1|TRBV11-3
CASSQLGQGISEQYF
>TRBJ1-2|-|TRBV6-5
CASSYAGNGYTF
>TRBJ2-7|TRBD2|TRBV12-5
CASGLVGTSGAPYEQYF
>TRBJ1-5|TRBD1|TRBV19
CASTLMTGANQPQHF
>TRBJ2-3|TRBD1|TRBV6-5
CASRDRGADTQYF
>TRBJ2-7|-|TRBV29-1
CSVGSNIHEQYF
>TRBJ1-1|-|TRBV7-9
CASSRQTENTEAFF
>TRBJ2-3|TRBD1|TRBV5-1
CASSLGRGRGLTDTQYF
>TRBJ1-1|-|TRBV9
CASSSQWAGTEAFF